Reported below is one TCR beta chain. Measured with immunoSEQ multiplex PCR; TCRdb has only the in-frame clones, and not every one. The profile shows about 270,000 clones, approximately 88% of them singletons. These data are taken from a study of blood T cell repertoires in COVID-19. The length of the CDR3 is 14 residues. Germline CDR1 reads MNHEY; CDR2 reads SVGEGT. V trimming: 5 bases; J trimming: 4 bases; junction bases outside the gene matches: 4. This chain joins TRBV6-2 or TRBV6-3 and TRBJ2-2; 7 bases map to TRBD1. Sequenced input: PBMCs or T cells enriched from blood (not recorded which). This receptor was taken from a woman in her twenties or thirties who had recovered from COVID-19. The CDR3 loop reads CASSPYRGTGELFF. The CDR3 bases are TGTGCCAGCAGTCCCTACAGGGGCACCGGGGAGCTGTTTTTT.